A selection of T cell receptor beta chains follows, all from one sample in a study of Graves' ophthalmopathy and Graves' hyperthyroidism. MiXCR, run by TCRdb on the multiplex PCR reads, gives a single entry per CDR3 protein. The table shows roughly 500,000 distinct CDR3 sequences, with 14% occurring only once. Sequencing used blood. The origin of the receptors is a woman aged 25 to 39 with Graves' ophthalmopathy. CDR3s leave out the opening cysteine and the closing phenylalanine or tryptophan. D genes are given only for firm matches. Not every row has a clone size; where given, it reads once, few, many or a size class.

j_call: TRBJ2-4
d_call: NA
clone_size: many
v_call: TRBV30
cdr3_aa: AWGPRKNIQY

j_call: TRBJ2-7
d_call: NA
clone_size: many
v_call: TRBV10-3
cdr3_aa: AISTSGTVSYEQY

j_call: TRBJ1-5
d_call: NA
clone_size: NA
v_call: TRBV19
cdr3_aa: ASSPLHSNQPQH

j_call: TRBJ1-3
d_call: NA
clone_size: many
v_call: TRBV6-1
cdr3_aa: ASSRAGRNGNTIY

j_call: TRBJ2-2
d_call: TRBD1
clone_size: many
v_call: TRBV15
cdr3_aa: ATSRVTGAGELF

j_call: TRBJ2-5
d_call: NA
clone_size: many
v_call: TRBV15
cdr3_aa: ATSRDRPSDEETQY

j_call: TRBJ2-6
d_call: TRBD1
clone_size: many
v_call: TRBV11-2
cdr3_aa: ASRSTGTSGANVLT

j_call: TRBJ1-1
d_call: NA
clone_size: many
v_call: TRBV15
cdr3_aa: ATSTEQGAF

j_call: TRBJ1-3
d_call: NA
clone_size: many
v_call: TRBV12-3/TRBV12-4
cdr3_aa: ASTAPLGTRNTIY

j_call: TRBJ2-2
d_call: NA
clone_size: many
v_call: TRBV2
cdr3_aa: ASSEGRGYTGELF

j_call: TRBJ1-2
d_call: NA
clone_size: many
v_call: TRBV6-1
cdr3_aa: ASSPPYRPPYGYT

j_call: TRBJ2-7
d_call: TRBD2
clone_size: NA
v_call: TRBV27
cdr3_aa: ASSYSGRLYEQY

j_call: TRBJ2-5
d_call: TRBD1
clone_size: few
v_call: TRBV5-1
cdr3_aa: ASSSYRDSEETQY

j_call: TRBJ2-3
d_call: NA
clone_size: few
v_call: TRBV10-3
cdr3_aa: APVGHPSTDTQY

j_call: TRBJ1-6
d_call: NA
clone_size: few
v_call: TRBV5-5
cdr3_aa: ASSSLRGYNSPLH

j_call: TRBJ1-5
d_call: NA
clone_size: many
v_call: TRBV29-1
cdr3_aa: SARDRFMSNQPQH

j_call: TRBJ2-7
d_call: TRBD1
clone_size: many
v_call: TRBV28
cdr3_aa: ASSWDSASYEQY

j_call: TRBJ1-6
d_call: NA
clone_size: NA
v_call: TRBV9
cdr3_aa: ASSVGNSPLH

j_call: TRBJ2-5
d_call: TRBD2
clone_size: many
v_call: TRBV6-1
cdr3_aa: ASSEAIGGSSETQY

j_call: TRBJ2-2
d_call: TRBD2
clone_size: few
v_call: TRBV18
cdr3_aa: ASAGENTGELF

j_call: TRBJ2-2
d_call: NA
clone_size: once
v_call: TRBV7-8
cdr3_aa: ASSSSLGLRGTGELF

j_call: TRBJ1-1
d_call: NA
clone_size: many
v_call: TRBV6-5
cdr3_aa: ASPDIPPNTEAF

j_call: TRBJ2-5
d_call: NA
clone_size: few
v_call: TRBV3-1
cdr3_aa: ASSQVPAWALQETQY

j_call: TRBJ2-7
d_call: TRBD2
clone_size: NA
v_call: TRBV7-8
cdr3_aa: ASSSRGTSASYEQY

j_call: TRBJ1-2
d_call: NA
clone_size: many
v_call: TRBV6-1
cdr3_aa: ASTTGVSLTNYGYT

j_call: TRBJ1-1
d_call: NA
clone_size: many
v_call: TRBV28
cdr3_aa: ASSQRRQLNTEAF

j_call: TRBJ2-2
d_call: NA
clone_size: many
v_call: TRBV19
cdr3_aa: ASSIARDTGELF

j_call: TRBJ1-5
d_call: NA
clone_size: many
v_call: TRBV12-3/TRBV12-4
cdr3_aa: ASSLAEWGNNQPQH

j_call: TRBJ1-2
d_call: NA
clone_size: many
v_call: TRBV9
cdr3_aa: ASSVEVRGYGYT

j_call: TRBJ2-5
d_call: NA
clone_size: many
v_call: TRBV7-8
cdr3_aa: ASSIRQSGDQY

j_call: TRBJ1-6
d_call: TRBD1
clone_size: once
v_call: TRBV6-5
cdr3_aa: ASRTRTGVLPLH

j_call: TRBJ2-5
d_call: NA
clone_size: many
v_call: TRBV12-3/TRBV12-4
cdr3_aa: ASSLGVARETQY

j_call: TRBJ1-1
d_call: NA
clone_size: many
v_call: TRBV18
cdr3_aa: ASSPQANAEAF

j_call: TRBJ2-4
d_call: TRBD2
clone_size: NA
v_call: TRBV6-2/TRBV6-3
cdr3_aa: ASSARLAGVSEAKNIQY

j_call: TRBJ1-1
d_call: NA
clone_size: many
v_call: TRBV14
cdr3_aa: ASSQTLWSEVKEAF

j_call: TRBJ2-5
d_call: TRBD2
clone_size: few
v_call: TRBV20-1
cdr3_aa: SGAGFTAGETQY

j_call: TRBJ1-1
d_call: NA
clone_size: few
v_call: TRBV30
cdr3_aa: AWTTGRSNTEAF

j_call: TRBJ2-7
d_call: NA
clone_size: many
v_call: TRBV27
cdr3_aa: ASSLSAGAPYEQY

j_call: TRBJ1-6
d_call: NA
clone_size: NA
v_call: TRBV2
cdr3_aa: ASTHSYNSPLH

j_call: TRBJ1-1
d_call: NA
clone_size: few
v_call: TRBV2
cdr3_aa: ASSVGFNTEAF

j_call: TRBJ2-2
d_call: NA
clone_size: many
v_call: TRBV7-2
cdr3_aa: ASSLEWNAGELF

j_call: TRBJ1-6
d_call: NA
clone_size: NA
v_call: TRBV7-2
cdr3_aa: ASSVQGPSPLH

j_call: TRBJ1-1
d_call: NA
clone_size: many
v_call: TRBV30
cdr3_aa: AWRDGPQGTEAF

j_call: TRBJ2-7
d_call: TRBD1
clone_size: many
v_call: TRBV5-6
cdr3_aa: ASSLDRGNEQY

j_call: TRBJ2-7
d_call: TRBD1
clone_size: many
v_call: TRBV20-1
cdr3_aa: SAGKGQGSEQY

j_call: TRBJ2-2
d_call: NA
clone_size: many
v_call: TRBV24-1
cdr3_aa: ATGQGIAGELF

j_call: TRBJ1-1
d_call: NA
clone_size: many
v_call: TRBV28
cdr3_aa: ASSLRVGFTEAF

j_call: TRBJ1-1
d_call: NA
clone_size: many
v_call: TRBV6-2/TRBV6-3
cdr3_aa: ASSYRPPLMNTEAF

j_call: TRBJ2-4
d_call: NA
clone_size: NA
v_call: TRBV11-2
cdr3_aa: ASSLEVRWSKNIQY

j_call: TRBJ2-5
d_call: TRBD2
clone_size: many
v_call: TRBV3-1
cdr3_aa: ASSPPGLAAQETQY

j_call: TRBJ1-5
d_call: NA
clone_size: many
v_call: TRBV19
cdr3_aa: ASSSRGNGNQPQH

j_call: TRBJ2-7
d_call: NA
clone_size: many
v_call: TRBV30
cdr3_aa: AWTNRGAGEQY

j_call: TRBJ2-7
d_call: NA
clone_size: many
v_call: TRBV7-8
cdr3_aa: ASSLGGAADEQY